This is a list of T cell receptor beta chains from one sample in a study of cytomegalovirus exposure and HLA in healthy donors. Sequencing used immunoSEQ multiplex PCR; TCRdb keeps in-frame clones, though not all of them. The data hold 100,000 to 150,000 clones, with about 8.5% observed a single time. The sequenced material came from PBMCs. The receptors originated from a man aged 40-50 years in good health and CMV-seronegative. The CDR3 runs from the conserved cysteine through the conserved F or W. D genes are given only for firm matches. Clone size is not always given. Where it is, it says once, few, many or a class for expanded clones.

D gene: -; J gene: TRBJ1-2; clone size: -; V gene: TRBV18; CDR3 DNA: TGTGCCAGCTCGAACTTTAACAGGGACGGCTACACCTTC; CDR3 protein: CASSNFNRDGYTF
D gene: -; J gene: TRBJ1-6; clone size: -; V gene: TRBV28; CDR3 DNA: TGTGCCAGCAGTTCCGAGGGTCTGGATTCACCCCTCCACTTT; CDR3 protein: CASSSEGLDSPLHF
D gene: TRBD1; J gene: TRBJ1-1; clone size: -; V gene: TRBV6-1; CDR3 DNA: TGTGCCAGCAGCCTAACAGGGGCTAGCACTGAAGCTTTCTTT; CDR3 protein: CASSLTGASTEAFF
D gene: TRBD1; J gene: TRBJ1-1; clone size: few; V gene: TRBV4-1; CDR3 DNA: TGCGCCAGCAGCCAAGAGGACAGGGATTACACTGAAGCTTTCTTT; CDR3 protein: CASSQEDRDYTEAFF
D gene: TRBD1; J gene: TRBJ1-4; clone size: few; V gene: TRBV27; CDR3 DNA: TGTGCCAGCAGTTTATTGACAGGGGCGGTCTTT; CDR3 protein: CASSLLTGAVF
D gene: -; J gene: TRBJ2-1; clone size: few; V gene: TRBV7-2; CDR3 DNA: TGTGCCAGCAGCCCCCCCCCGGGGGATTACAATGAGCAGTTCTTC; CDR3 protein: CASSPPPGDYNEQFF
D gene: -; J gene: TRBJ1-6; clone size: few; V gene: TRBV11-2; CDR3 DNA: TGTGCCAGCAGCTACGGGAGGGGTTCTAACGCCTATAATTCACCCCTCCACTTT; CDR3 protein: CASSYGRGSNAYNSPLHF
D gene: -; J gene: TRBJ1-4; clone size: few; V gene: TRBV21-1; CDR3 DNA: TGTGCCAGCAGCAAAGCCAACAAAACAGGGTGCCCAACTAATGAAAAACTGTTTTTT; CDR3 protein: CASSKANKTGCPTNEKLFF
D gene: -; J gene: TRBJ1-5; clone size: few; V gene: TRBV19; CDR3 DNA: TGTGCCAGTAGTATACGGGATCAGCCCCAGCATTTT; CDR3 protein: CASSIRDQPQHF
D gene: -; J gene: TRBJ2-7; clone size: -; V gene: TRBV19; CDR3 DNA: TGTGCCAGTAGTATCGGGACCTACGAGCAGTACTTC; CDR3 protein: CASSIGTYEQYF
D gene: TRBD2; J gene: TRBJ2-3; clone size: few; V gene: TRBV5-1; CDR3 DNA: TGCGCCAGCAGCGCACGACTAGCGGGGAGCCTCACAGATACGCAGTATTTT; CDR3 protein: CASSARLAGSLTDTQYF
D gene: TRBD1; J gene: TRBJ1-2; clone size: -; V gene: TRBV19; CDR3 DNA: TGTGCCAGTGGATCAAACAGGGGGCACGTTGGCTACACCTTC; CDR3 protein: CASGSNRGHVGYTF
D gene: TRBD1; J gene: TRBJ1-2; clone size: -; V gene: TRBV10-3; CDR3 DNA: TGTGCCATCAGTAAATCAGGGGGGTCGGACGGCTACACCTTC; CDR3 protein: CAISKSGGSDGYTF
D gene: -; J gene: TRBJ1-2; clone size: -; V gene: TRBV9; CDR3 DNA: TGTGCCAGCAGCGTAGGACGGACACCCTATGGCTACACCTTC; CDR3 protein: CASSVGRTPYGYTF
D gene: -; J gene: TRBJ1-1; clone size: few; V gene: TRBV7-9; CDR3 DNA: TGTGCCAGCAGCTTAGCGGTATCCGGGATTGCTGAAGCTTTCTTT; CDR3 protein: CASSLAVSGIAEAFF
D gene: -; J gene: TRBJ1-1; clone size: few; V gene: TRBV11-3; CDR3 DNA: TGTGCCAGCAGCTTATATGCGGCAGGGACTGAAGCTTTCTTT; CDR3 protein: CASSLYAAGTEAFF
D gene: -; J gene: TRBJ2-1; clone size: -; V gene: TRBV29-1; CDR3 DNA: TGCAGCGTCCTCTTAAATGAGCAGTTCTTC; CDR3 protein: CSVLLNEQFF
D gene: -; J gene: TRBJ2-1; clone size: -; V gene: TRBV9; CDR3 DNA: TGTGCCAGCAGCTCGGGACAAGCCTACAATGAGCAGTTCTTC; CDR3 protein: CASSSGQAYNEQFF
D gene: -; J gene: TRBJ1-6; clone size: -; V gene: TRBV6-5; CDR3 DNA: TGTGCCAGCAGTTACGGCGGAAGTTCACCCCTCCACTTT; CDR3 protein: CASSYGGSSPLHF
D gene: -; J gene: TRBJ2-6; clone size: few; V gene: TRBV2; CDR3 DNA: TGTGCCAGCCTGGGCAACGGGGGCTCTGGGGCCAACGTCCTGACTTTC; CDR3 protein: CASLGNGGSGANVLTF
D gene: -; J gene: TRBJ1-3; clone size: few; V gene: TRBV2; CDR3 DNA: TGTGCCAGCAGTGAAGACGCGAACTCTGGAAACACCATATATTTT; CDR3 protein: CASSEDANSGNTIYF
D gene: -; J gene: TRBJ1-1; clone size: few; V gene: TRBV28; CDR3 DNA: TGTGCCAGCAGGCCGACAGGCCTCGTTACGTCTTTCTTT; CDR3 protein: CASRPTGLVTSFF
D gene: -; J gene: TRBJ1-6; clone size: few; V gene: TRBV6-5; CDR3 DNA: TGTGCCAGCAGACTACAGGGTTTCGATAATTCACCCCTCCACTTT; CDR3 protein: CASRLQGFDNSPLHF
D gene: -; J gene: TRBJ2-7; clone size: -; V gene: TRBV5-1; CDR3 DNA: TGCGCCAGCAGCTTGGAAGGGGGTACCTACGAGCAGTACTTC; CDR3 protein: CASSLEGGTYEQYF
D gene: TRBD1; J gene: TRBJ2-2; clone size: -; V gene: TRBV6-1; CDR3 DNA: TGTGCCAGCAGTGGACGGGACAGGGGCCCAACTAACACCGGGGAGCTGTTTTTT; CDR3 protein: CASSGRDRGPTNTGELFF
D gene: -; J gene: TRBJ1-2; clone size: -; V gene: TRBV11-2; CDR3 DNA: TGTGCCAGCAGCCTCAACGGGGGGAATGGCTACACCTTC; CDR3 protein: CASSLNGGNGYTF
D gene: TRBD2; J gene: TRBJ2-3; clone size: few; V gene: TRBV5-1; CDR3 DNA: TGCGCCAGCAGCTTGGGGGGGGGACCCACAGATACGCAGTATTTT; CDR3 protein: CASSLGGGPTDTQYF
D gene: -; J gene: TRBJ1-6; clone size: few; V gene: TRBV30; CDR3 DNA: TGTGCCTGGAGTGTACAAAGGACAGCTAATTATAATTCACCCCTCCACTTT; CDR3 protein: CAWSVQRTANYNSPLHF
D gene: TRBD1; J gene: TRBJ2-7; clone size: few; V gene: TRBV5-1; CDR3 DNA: TGCGCCAGCAGCCAGACAGGGGGCGCTTCCTACGAGCAGTACTTC; CDR3 protein: CASSQTGGASYEQYF
D gene: -; J gene: TRBJ2-5; clone size: few; V gene: TRBV7-3; CDR3 DNA: TGTGCCAGCAGCATCACCGGGACTTCTGCCCGGGAGACCCAGTACTTC; CDR3 protein: CASSITGTSARETQYF
D gene: TRBD1; J gene: TRBJ2-5; clone size: few; V gene: TRBV10-3; CDR3 DNA: TGTGCCATCACTCCAGACAGGGGGATTCCACACTTC; CDR3 protein: CAITPDRGIPHF
D gene: TRBD2; J gene: TRBJ2-2; clone size: few; V gene: TRBV18; CDR3 DNA: TGTGCCAGCTCACCACGGGACAGCGCGGGAGGGACCGGGGAGCTGTTTTTT; CDR3 protein: CASSPRDSAGGTGELFF
D gene: TRBD2; J gene: TRBJ2-3; clone size: -; V gene: TRBV19; CDR3 DNA: TGTGCCAGTAGTATATCTAGCGGGGGAGATACGCAGTATTTT; CDR3 protein: CASSISSGGDTQYF
D gene: -; J gene: TRBJ1-2; clone size: -; V gene: TRBV4-1; CDR3 DNA: TGCGCCAGCAGCCAAGATAAGGGGGGGTATGGCTACACCTTC; CDR3 protein: CASSQDKGGYGYTF
D gene: -; J gene: TRBJ1-3; clone size: -; V gene: TRBV2; CDR3 DNA: TGTGCCAGCAGTGCCGGGGAGGAGAGTCCGGCACGAAGTACCATATATTTT; CDR3 protein: CASSAGEESPARSTIYF
D gene: TRBD1; J gene: TRBJ1-1; clone size: few; V gene: TRBV7-2; CDR3 DNA: TGTGCCAGCAGCGGACGACAGGGGATGAACACTGAAGCTTTCTTT; CDR3 protein: CASSGRQGMNTEAFF